One sample yielded the 30 T cell receptor beta chains listed below, sequenced in a study of CD8+ T cells in alopecia areata. Following extraction, RNA underwent reverse transcription to cDNA, which served as the sequencing template. TCRdb's copy holds only in-frame clones and misses some; the assay was immunoSEQ multiplex PCR. The table lists 270,000 or so clones, roughly 64% of them singletons. Treatment described: oral pan-JAK inhibitor, 5-10 mg twice daily. The material was CD4+ T cells sorted from blood, obtained at week 24, from a patient treated with tofacitinib. The receptors originated from a human donor with alopecia areata.

The chain joins TRBV4-1 to TRBJ1-5; D is unclear. Trimming took off 4 bases at V and 8 bases at J, with 9 bases between the two ends. There are 12 residues in the CDR3. Germline loops: CDR1 MGHRA, CDR2 YSYEKL. The CDR3 region is CASSRPREPQHF. As DNA, the CDR3 is TGCGCCAGCAGCCGCCCTAGAGAGCCCCAGCATTTT.

V is TRBV4-1 and J is TRBJ1-4; the D is unclear. The germline gives CDR1 MGHRA, CDR2 YSYEKL. The CDR3 totals 16 residues. V dropped 2 bases and J dropped 8 bases, with 18 bases sitting between them. The CDR3 sequence: CASSQPGLRLREKLFF. The CDR3 coding sequence is TGCGCCAGCAGCCAACCCGGACTCCGGTTGCGGGAAAAACTGTTTTTT.

The CDR3 DNA is TGTGCCTGGAGTGAGGGGCCTGCAAACACCATATATTTT. This translates into CAWSEGPANTIYF. This chain uses TRBV30 with TRBJ1-3; D is perhaps TRBD1 (5 bases). CDR1 and CDR2 (germline): GTSNPN, SVGIG (reference sequence). Trimming stripped 1 base from V and 6 bases from J, with 10 bases between. CDR3 length: 13 amino acids.

The CDR3 coding sequence is TGTGCCAGCAGATTGGACAGGGGAGAGACCCAGTACTTC. It specifies CASRLDRGETQYF. The V call is TRBV2, the J call TRBJ2-5; 9 bases are shared with TRBD1. CDR3 length: 13 amino acids. The V segment lost 6 bases and the J segment 4 bases; nucleotides outside the gene matches: 3. In germline, CDR1 is SNHLY, CDR2 FYNNEI.

The V gene is TRBV2, the J gene TRBJ1-5; the D gene is possibly TRBD1 (5 bases). CDR1 and CDR2 from the germline V gene are SNHLY and FYNNEI. This CDR3 region has 15 residues. V lost 6 bases to trimming and J lost 4 bases, with 16 bases between them. DNA for the CDR3: TGTGCCAGCAGAACAGGAACGGCGCCTAATCAGCCCCAGCATTTT. This encodes CASRTGTAPNQPQHF.

The chain is built from TRBV27 and TRBJ2-5; D possibly uses TRBD1 or TRBD2 (5 bases each). There are 13 residues in the CDR3. Germline V lookup: CDR1 MNHEY, CDR2 SMNVEV (reference sequence). With 5 bases removed from V and 4 bases from J, the gap between germline ends came to 11 bases. Written as DNA, the CDR3 is TGTGCCAGCAGTCTCCGGGACGGAGAGACCCAGTACTTC. Protein: CASSLRDGETQYF.

V gene TRBV9 combines with J gene TRBJ2-1, with TRBD2 matching 11 bases. Germline lookup yields CDR1 SGDLS and CDR2 YYNGEE. J lost 7 bases, V lost 2 bases, and 5 bases had no gene match. The length of the CDR3 is 15 residues. The CDR3 DNA follows: TGTGCCAGCAGCGTGGCTAGCGGGGGGTATAATGAGCAGTTCTTC. Translating gives CASSVASGGYNEQFF. The variable domain in full, with the rest retrieved from reference TRBV9 and TRBJ2-1, is DSGVTQTPKHLITATGQRVTLRCSPRSGDLSVYWYQQSLDQGLQFLIQYYNGEERAKGNILERFSAQQFPDLHSELNLSSLELGDSALYFCASSVASGGYNEQFFGPGTRLTVL.

The CDR3 DNA reads as TGCGCCAGCAGTCAATCTCACCAGCGGGGGCCCAATGAGCAGTTCTTC. Its translation: CASSQSHQRGPNEQFF. The rearrangement uses TRBV23-1 and TRBJ2-1, with TRBD2 identical over 8 bases. TRBV23-1 falls under the ORF class, with uncertain function. V was clipped by 0 bases and J by 6 bases; unmatched bases: 7. There are 16 residues in the CDR3.

A single count supports this clone. J is TRBJ1-6 and V is TRBV30; D call uncertain. Trimming removed 5 bases at V and 6 bases at J, with 14 bases between. Germline CDR1 GTSNPN, CDR2 SVGIG (reference sequence). The CDR3 is made up of 14 amino acids. The CDR3 DNA follows: TGTGCCTGGGACGAAGGAGGTTTTAATTCACCCCTCCACTTT. This encodes CAWDEGGFNSPLHF.

The chain joins TRBV6-5 to TRBJ2-6; no clear D. Looked up from germline, CDR1 is MNHEY and CDR2 is SVGAGI. The CDR3 contains 16 residues. The V end was cut by 2 bases, the J end by 1 base, with 9 bases between. This CDR3 reads CASSYRVGSGANVLTF. The CDR3 DNA reads TGTGCCAGCAGTTACAGGGTCGGATCTGGGGCCAACGTCCTGACTTTC.

A few counts support this clone. V and J are TRBV4-3 and TRBJ1-2, with no clear D. The length of the CDR3 is 14 residues. V was shortened by 0 bases and J by 3 bases, with 8 bases between the two germline ends. Germline CDR1 and CDR2: LGHNA and YSLEER. The CDR3 DNA reads TGCGCCAGCAGCCAAGATTTCGGCGACTATGGCTACACCTTC. Translation gives CASSQDFGDYGYTF.

This clone was detected only a few times. V usage is TRBV30 and J usage is TRBJ1-4; 7 positions agree with TRBD1. CDR1 and CDR2 from the germline V gene are GTSNPN and SVGIG (reference sequence). The CDR3 covers 14 residues. After removal of 1 base from V and 7 bases from J, the junction contained 6 bases not matched to a gene. Written as DNA, the CDR3 is TGTGCCTGGAGTGGACGACAGGGACCTGAAAAACTGTTTTTT. This encodes CAWSGRQGPEKLFF.

The CDR3 region is CASSHPRGAGRRVDTQYF. For the CDR3, the DNA is TGCGCCAGCAGCCATCCTCGCGGGGCGGGGAGGCGCGTAGATACGCAGTATTTT. V and J are TRBV4-1 and TRBJ2-3, with a possible D match to TRBD2 (6 bases). Germline values: CDR1 MGHRA, CDR2 YSYEKL. This CDR3 has 18 residues. Trimming stripped 3 bases from V and 5 bases from J, with 24 bases between.

This chain connects TRBV5-1 to TRBJ1-1; D ambiguous. Germline CDR1 is SGHRS and CDR2 is YFSETQ. The CDR3 length is 14 residues. V lost 0 bases and J lost 1, with 7 bases in between. Here the CDR3 DNA reads TGCGCCAGCAGCTTGGTAACGGAGAACACTGAAGCTTTCTTT. It translates to CASSLVTENTEAFF.

The chain recombines TRBV6-5 with TRBJ1-2; D is undetermined. Deletions cut 6 bases from V and 4 bases from J, with 18 bases between. Per the germline V gene, CDR1 is MNHEY and CDR2 is SVGAGI. CDR3 length: 15 residues. CDR3 residues: CASRPPGLNGYGYTF. The DNA for the CDR3 is TGTGCCAGCAGGCCCCCGGGCCTCAACGGCTATGGCTACACCTTC.

This clone came up once. This rearrangement joins TRBV27 to TRBJ1-6; D uncertain. Trimming cost V 3 bases and J 7 bases, with 13 bases left between them. CDR1 and CDR2 (germline): MNHEY, SMNVEV (reference sequence). The CDR3 sequence is 15 residues long. CDR3 sequence: CASSFSGPWNSPLHF. The CDR3 DNA sequence: TGTGCCAGCAGTTTCTCGGGCCCGTGGAATTCACCCCTCCACTTT.

The chain joins TRBV7-2 to TRBJ2-7; 8 bases match TRBD1. Germline V gene sequence: CDR1 SGHTA, CDR2 FQGNSA. CDR3 length equals 15 residues. V gave up 5 bases and J gave up 2 bases; unmatched junction bases: 8. CDR3 coding DNA: TGTGCCAGCAGCGTAACAGGACAGGGCGCCTACGAGCAGTACTTC. Its protein is CASSVTGQGAYEQYF.

The chain combines TRBV30 with TRBJ1-5, with no clear D. CDR3 length equals 13 residues. The germline V gene encodes CDR1 GTSNPN and CDR2 SVGIG (reference sequence). V was cut by 3 bases and J by 5 bases, with 11 bases left in between. The CDR3 protein is CAWRARADQPQHF. The CDR3 DNA reads as TGTGCCTGGAGGGCAAGGGCTGATCAGCCCCAGCATTTT.

V is TRBV4-1 and J is TRBJ1-1; D possibly corresponds to TRBD1 (5 bases). V gave up 1 base and J gave up 11 bases, with 14 bases separating them. Germline V gene data show CDR1 as MGHRA and CDR2 as YSYEKL. The CDR3 loop spans 13 amino acids. The CDR3 loop reads CASSQAQARLAFF. CDR3 in DNA: TGCGCCAGCAGCCAAGCACAGGCGCGCCTGGCTTTCTTT.

Worth noting for this clone: Within the sample, other DNA sequences also encode this same CDR3. The CDR3, as DNA: TGTGCCTGGAGTGTTCAATTAAACACTGAAGCTTTCTTT. Protein sequence: CAWSVQLNTEAFF. The chain is built from TRBV30 and TRBJ1-1; D gene unclear. Germline V gene data show CDR1 as GTSNPN and CDR2 as SVGIG (reference sequence). The CDR3 runs 13 residues. V was pared by 0 bases and J by 2 bases, with 7 bases between.

The rearrangement uses TRBV27 and TRBJ2-2; D is undetermined. Germline V lookup: CDR1 MNHEY, CDR2 SMNVEV (reference sequence). V lost 6 bases to trimming and J lost 8 bases, with 10 bases between them. The CDR3 is 12 residues long. Written as DNA, the CDR3 is TGTGCCAGCAGCCTAAGGGTAGGGGAGCTGTTTTTT. It specifies CASSLRVGELFF.

The chain combines TRBV9 with TRBJ1-2, with D possibly being TRBD1 (5 bases). This CDR3 is 15 amino acids long. Trimming cost V 0 bases and J 8 bases, with 17 bases left between them. The germline CDR1 and CDR2 sequences are SGDLS and YYNGEE. CDR3 region: CASSVGPQGIYGYTF. For the CDR3, the DNA is TGTGCCAGCAGCGTAGGCCCTCAGGGTATCTACGGCTACACCTTC.

J is TRBJ1-5 and V is TRBV30; a possible D gene is TRBD1 (5 bases). V gave up 2 bases and J gave up 6 bases, with 14 bases separating them. CDR1 and CDR2 (germline): GTSNPN, SVGIG (reference sequence). The length of the CDR3 is 14 residues. Here the CDR3 DNA reads TGTGCCTGGAGTCAGGGTAATTTAGGTCAGCCCCAGCATTTT. It encodes CAWSQGNLGQPQHF.

This chain links TRBV23-1 with TRBJ2-2, with TRBD2 matching 8 bases. TRBV23-1 counts as an open reading frame of uncertain function. Trimming took 10 bases from V and 6 from J; bases not matched to a gene: 7. There are 13 residues in the CDR3. CDR3 bases: TGCGCCACCGGGAGGGTGTCCGCCGGGGAGCTGTTTTTT. Protein sequence: CATGRVSAGELFF.

The rearrangement joins TRBV4-1 to TRBJ2-5; D possibly corresponds to TRBD2 (6 bases). The CDR3 sequence is 13 residues long. The ends were cut back, 8 bases at V and 5 bases at J, with 15 bases in the middle. Germline CDR1 and CDR2: MGHRA and YSYEKL. The DNA of the CDR3 is TGCGCCAGCGGACCGGAGGGAAGGGAGACCCAGTACTTC. Translated, it gives CASGPEGRETQYF.

This clone was detected only a few times. The CDR3 DNA sequence: TGTGCCAGCAGCCAACAGGGAGTGGACTATGGCTACACCTTC. Its protein is CASSQQGVDYGYTF. The chain uses TRBV27 and TRBJ1-2; D is perhaps TRBD1 (6 bases). Trimming took off 6 bases at V and 3 bases at J, with 14 bases between the two ends. The CDR3 is 14 amino acids. Germline V CDR1 and CDR2: MNHEY, SMNVEV (reference sequence).

This clone was recorded a few times. This chain uses TRBV7-9 with TRBJ1-1; TRBD1 is a possible D gene (5 bases). The CDR3 runs to 12 residues. Germline V lookup: CDR1 SEHNR, CDR2 FQNEAQ (reference sequence). Trimming cost V 3 bases and J 8 bases, with 10 bases left between them. The CDR3 DNA sequence: TGTGCCAGCAGCTTTATAGGGGAAGAAGCTTTCTTT. Protein product: CASSFIGEEAFF. Based on the CDR3 plus reference TRBV7-9 and TRBJ1-1, the full variable domain is DTGVSQNPRHKITKRGQNVTFRCDPISEHNRLYWYRQTLGQGPEFLTYFQNEAQLEKSRLLSDRFSAERPKGSFSTLEIQRTEQGDSAMYLCASSFIGEEAFFGQGTRLTVV.

A few counts support this clone. V is TRBV29-1 and J is TRBJ2-2, with 10 bases matching TRBD1. The V gene end was trimmed by 8 bases and the J gene end by 0 bases; junction bases not matched to a gene: 9. Germline-derived CDR1 and CDR2 are SQVTM and ANQGSEA. The CDR3 totals 16 residues. CDR3 protein: CSIWDRGLSNTGELFF. The CDR3 DNA is TGCAGCATATGGGACAGGGGACTATCGAACACCGGGGAGCTGTTTTTT.

V gene TRBV7-9 combines with J gene TRBJ1-1; the D is unclear. Between the trimmed V and J ends, which lost 1 base and 0 bases, there was a span of 9 bases. This CDR3 contains 15 residues. CDR1 and CDR2 from the germline V gene are SEHNR and FQNEAQ (reference sequence). CDR3 loop: CASSLGISLNTEAFF. As DNA, the CDR3 is TGTGCCAGCAGCTTAGGGATCAGTTTGAACACTGAAGCTTTCTTT.

The rearrangement links TRBV15 to TRBJ1-2; the D gene is possibly TRBD1 (6 bases). CDR3 length: 15 amino acids. The germline V gene encodes CDR1 LNHNV and CDR2 YYDKDF (reference sequence). Between the trimmed V and J ends, which lost 2 bases and 3 bases, there was a span of 13 bases. CDR3 in amino acids: CATSRKGGTHYGYTF. In DNA form, the CDR3 reads TGTGCCACCAGCAGAAAGGGGGGGACACACTATGGCTACACCTTC.